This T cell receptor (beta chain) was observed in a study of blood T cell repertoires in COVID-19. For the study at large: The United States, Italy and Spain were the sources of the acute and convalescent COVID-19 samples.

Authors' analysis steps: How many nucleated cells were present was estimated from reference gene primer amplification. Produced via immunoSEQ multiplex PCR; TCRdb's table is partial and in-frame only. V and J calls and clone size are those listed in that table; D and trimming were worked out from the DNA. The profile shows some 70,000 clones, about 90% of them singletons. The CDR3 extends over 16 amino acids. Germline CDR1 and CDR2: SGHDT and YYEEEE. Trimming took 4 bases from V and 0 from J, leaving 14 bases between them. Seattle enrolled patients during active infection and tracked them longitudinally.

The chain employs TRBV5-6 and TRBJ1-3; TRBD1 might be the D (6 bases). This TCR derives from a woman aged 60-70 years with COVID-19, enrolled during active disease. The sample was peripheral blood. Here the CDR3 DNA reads TGTGCCAGCAGCGTCGGGCAGGGGTTCTCTGGAAACACCATATATTTT. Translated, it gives CASSVGQGFSGNTIYF.